This TCR beta chain was captured in a study of CD8+ T cells in alopecia areata. Background on the study: Treated patients swallowed 5 to 10 mg of oral tofacitinib twice daily.

Sequencing relied on a cDNA template that was reverse transcribed from extracted RNA. Sequencing was performed with immunoSEQ multiplex PCR; in TCRdb, only in-frame clones are kept and a portion is missing. Of under 350,000 clones in the sample, 58% were seen once. Only a few counts were recorded for this clone. Treatment noted: oral pan-JAK inhibitor, 5-10 mg twice daily. Alopecia areata patients had lesional scalp punch biopsies and peripheral blood taken from them. This CDR3 has 14 residues. Germline-derived CDR1 and CDR2 are MNHEY and SVGAGI. The V end lost 5 bases, the J end lost 2 bases, and 12 bases lay between the germline ends.

This rearrangement joins TRBV6-5 to TRBJ1-2; unclear D gene. The clonotype was recovered from a human donor with alopecia areata. The input for sequencing was CD4+ T cells sorted from blood, taken at week 24, from a patient treated with tofacitinib. The CDR3 nucleotides read TGTGCCAGCAGTAAAGGGAATCTCAACTATGGCTACACCTTC. This codes for CASSKGNLNYGYTF.